This is a list of T cell receptor beta chains from one sample in a study of blood T cells in healthy people across ages. TCRdb analysed the 5' RACE reads with MiXCR anew, one entry per CDR3 protein. The sample yields roughly 830,000 distinct CDR3 sequences, around two thirds seen once. Source material: blood. Receptors originate from a man aged 25-45 years in good health. CDR3s include the opening cysteine and the closing phenylalanine or tryptophan. Expanded clones get a size class; other rows say once, few or many, or leave the size out.

few | TRBJ2-1 | 15 | TRBV7-9 | CASSTKRGLWSEQFF
- | TRBJ2-1 | 11 | TRBV12-3/TRBV12-4 | CASSLEGRQFF
few | TRBJ2-1 | 13 | TRBV3-1 | CASSPGRAGEQFF
few | TRBJ2-1 | 18 | TRBV10-3 | CAISGERDRGDTYNEQFF
- | TRBJ2-5 | 13 | TRBV29-1 | CSSSPGNQETQYF
many | TRBJ2-7 | 13 | TRBV5-8 | CASSPLTDYEQYF
- | TRBJ2-6 | 16 | TRBV2 | CASIPGLVSGANVLTF
- | TRBJ1-1 | 13 | TRBV7-3 | CASSLSGRSEAFF
- | TRBJ2-1 | 19 | TRBV6-2/TRBV6-3 | CASSYSSSGGSWSYNEQFF
- | TRBJ2-7 | 16 | TRBV3-1 | CVSSQEGQDSSYEQYF
- | TRBJ2-7 | 15 | TRBV4-2 | CASSRDRGRSYERYF
few | TRBJ2-1 | 14 | TRBV7-2 | CASSPGLAVNEQFF
- | TRBJ2-5 | 13 | TRBV6-5 | CASSYSRAETQYF
- | TRBJ1-5 | 13 | TRBV4-3 | CASSQDLTGSRHF
- | TRBJ2-3 | 15 | TRBV29-1 | CSVEEVETEGDTQYF
- | TRBJ2-1 | 15 | TRBV9 | CASTRGSDSYNEQFF
- | TRBJ2-3 | 14 | TRBV9 | CASSSGGRADTQYF
- | TRBJ2-1 | 17 | TRBV11-2 | CASSPIGGRGVYNEQFF
- | TRBJ1-2 | 15 | TRBV7-6 | CASSPGTSSVYGYTF
- | TRBJ1-1 | 13 | TRBV20-1 | CSASYRGSTEAFF
- | - | 16 | TRBV9 | CASSRAGTGVSYEQYF
- | TRBJ1-4 | 15 | TRBV3-1 | CASSDRSVYGEKLFF
- | TRBJ2-1 | 14 | TRBV20-1 | CSASGGGSGHEQFF
many | TRBJ2-1 | 15 | TRBV12-3/TRBV12-4 | CASSSTTGYYNEQFF
- | - | 13 | TRBV14 | CASSLNRIETQYF
few | TRBJ2-3 | 18 | TRBV5-1 | CASSLGPSGGDNTDTQYF
once | TRBJ2-7 | 13 | TRBV7-8 | CASSPRLVYEQYF
- | TRBJ2-5 | 14 | TRBV20-1 | CSAGDRTLQETQYF
- | TRBJ2-7 | 16 | TRBV11-2 | CASSFRAGTGKNEQYF
- | TRBJ2-2 | 16 | TRBV29-1 | CSTGTGDKTNTGELFF
- | TRBJ2-7 | 15 | TRBV6-5 | CASSYGTGGFYEQYF
- | TRBJ1-2 | 13 | TRBV12-3/TRBV12-4 | CASSLSENYGYTF
- | TRBJ2-5 | 13 | TRBV6-6 | CASSYAPEETQYF
- | TRBJ1-4 | 12 | TRBV27 | CASTTPGGKLFF
- | TRBJ1-2 | 14 | TRBV4-3 | CASSQGDRAKGYTF
- | TRBJ2-5 | 14 | TRBV24-1 | CATKGSGGQETQYF
few | TRBJ2-6 | 12 | TRBV29-1 | CSAASGANVLTF
- | TRBJ1-4 | 15 | TRBV20-1 | CSAKGIGTGYEKLFF
few | TRBJ2-7 | 15 | TRBV24-1 | CATRAREGVSYEQYF
few | TRBJ2-1 | 16 | TRBV3-1 | CASSPERDPIPGGQFF
- | TRBJ1-1 | 14 | TRBV15 | CATSRDQRNTAAFF